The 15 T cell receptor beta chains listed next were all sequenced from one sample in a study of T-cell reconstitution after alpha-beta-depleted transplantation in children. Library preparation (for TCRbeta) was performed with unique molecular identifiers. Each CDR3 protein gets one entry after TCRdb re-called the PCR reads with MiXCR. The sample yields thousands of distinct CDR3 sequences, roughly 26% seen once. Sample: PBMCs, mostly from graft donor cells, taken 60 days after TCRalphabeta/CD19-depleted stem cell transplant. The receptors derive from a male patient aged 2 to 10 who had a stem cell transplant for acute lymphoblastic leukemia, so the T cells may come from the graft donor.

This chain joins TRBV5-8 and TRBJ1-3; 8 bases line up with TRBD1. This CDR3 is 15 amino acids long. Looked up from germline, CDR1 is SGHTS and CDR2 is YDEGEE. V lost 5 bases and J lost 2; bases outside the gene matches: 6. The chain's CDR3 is CASRAGGQAGNTIYF. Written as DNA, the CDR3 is TGTGCCAGCAGGGCGGGGGGACAGGCTGGAAACACCATATATTTT. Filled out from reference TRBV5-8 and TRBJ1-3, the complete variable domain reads EAGVTQSPTHLIKTRGQQATLRCSPISGHTSVYWYQQALGLGLQFLLWYDEGEERNRGNFPPRFSGRQFPNYSSELNVNALELEDSALYLCASRAGGQAGNTIYFGEGSWLTVV.

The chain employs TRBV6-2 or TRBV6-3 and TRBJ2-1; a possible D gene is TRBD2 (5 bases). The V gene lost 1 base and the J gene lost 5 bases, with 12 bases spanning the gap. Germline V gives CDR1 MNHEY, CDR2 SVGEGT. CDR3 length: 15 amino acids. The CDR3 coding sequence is TGTGCCAGCAGTTACTGGGGAAACGGGAACAATGAGCAGTTCTTC. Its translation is CASSYWGNGNNEQFF.

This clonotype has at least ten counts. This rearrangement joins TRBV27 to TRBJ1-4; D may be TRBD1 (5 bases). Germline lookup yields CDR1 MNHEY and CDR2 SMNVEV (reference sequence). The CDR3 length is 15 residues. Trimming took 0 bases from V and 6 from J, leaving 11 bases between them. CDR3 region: CASSLSPGGYEKLFF. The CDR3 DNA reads TGTGCCAGCAGTTTATCTCCCGGGGGGTATGAAAAACTGTTTTTT.

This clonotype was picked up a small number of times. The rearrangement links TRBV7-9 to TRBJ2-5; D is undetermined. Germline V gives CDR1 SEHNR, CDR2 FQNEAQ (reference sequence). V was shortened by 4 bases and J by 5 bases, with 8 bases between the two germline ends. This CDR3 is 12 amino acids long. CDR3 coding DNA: TGTGCCAGCAGCTCGACCCTGGAGACCCAGTACTTC. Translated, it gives CASSSTLETQYF.

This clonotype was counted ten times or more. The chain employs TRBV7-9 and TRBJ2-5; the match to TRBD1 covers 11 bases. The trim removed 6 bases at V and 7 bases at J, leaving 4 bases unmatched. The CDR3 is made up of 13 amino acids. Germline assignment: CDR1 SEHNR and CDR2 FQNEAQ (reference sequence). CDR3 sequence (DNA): TGTGCCAGCAGTCTCGGGACAGGGGGGACCCAGTACTTC. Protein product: CASSLGTGGTQYF.

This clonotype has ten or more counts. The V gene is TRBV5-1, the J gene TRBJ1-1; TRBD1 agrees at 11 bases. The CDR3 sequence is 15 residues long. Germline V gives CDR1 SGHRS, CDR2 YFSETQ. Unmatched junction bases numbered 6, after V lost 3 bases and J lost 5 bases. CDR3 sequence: CASSWTGQGETEAFF. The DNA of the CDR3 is TGCGCCAGCAGCTGGACGGGACAGGGGGAAACTGAAGCTTTCTTT. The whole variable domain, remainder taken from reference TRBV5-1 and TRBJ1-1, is KAGVTQTPRYLIKTRGQQVTLSCSPISGHRSVSWYQQTPGQGLQFLFEYFSETQRNKGNFPGRFSGRQFSNSRSEMNVSTLELGDSALYLCASSWTGQGETEAFFGQGTRLTVV.

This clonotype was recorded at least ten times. The CDR3 bases are TGTGCCAGCAGCTTCGCGGGACTAGCGGTTTTTCGCGAGCAGTACTTC. This gives the protein CASSFAGLAVFREQYF. V usage is TRBV5-6 and J usage is TRBJ2-7; TRBD2 matches 11 bases. There are 16 residues in the CDR3. Germline V gene sequence: CDR1 SGHDT, CDR2 YYEEEE. The J segment lost 6 bases and the V segment lost 2 bases, leaving 10 bases of the junction unmatched.

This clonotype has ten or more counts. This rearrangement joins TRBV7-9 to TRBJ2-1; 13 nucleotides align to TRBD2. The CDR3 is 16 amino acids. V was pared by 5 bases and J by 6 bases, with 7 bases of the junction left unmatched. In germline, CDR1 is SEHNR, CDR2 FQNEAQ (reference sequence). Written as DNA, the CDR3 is TGTGCCAGCAGCCCCCGGACTAGCGGGAGAGTCAATGAGCAGTTCTTC. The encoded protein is CASSPRTSGRVNEQFF.

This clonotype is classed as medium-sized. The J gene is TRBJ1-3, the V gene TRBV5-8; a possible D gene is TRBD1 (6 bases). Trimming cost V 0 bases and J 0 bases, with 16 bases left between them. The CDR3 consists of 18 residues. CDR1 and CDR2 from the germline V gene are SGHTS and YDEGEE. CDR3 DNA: TGTGCCAGCAGCTTGGGGACAGCCATCTACAGCTCTGGAAACACCATATATTTT. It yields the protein CASSLGTAIYSSGNTIYF. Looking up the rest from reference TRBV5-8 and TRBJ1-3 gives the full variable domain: EAGVTQSPTHLIKTRGQQATLRCSPISGHTSVYWYQQALGLGLQFLLWYDEGEERNRGNFPPRFSGRQFPNYSSELNVNALELEDSALYLCASSLGTAIYSSGNTIYFGEGSWLTVV.

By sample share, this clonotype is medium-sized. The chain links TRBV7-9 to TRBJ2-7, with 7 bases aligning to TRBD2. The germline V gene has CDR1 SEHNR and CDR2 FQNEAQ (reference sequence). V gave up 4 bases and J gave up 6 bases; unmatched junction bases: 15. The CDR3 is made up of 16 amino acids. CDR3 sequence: CASSSPRGRDTTEQYF. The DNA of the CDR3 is TGTGCCAGCAGCTCCCCCCGGGGGAGGGATACAACCGAGCAGTACTTC.

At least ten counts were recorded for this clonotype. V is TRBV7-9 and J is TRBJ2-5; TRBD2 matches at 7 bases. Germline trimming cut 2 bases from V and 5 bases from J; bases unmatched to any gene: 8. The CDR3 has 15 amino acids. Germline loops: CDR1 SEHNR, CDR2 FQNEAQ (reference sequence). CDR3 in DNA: TGTGCCAGCAGCTTATTAGGCGGGGGTGGGGAGACCCAGTACTTC. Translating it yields CASSLLGGGGETQYF.

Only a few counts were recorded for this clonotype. The CDR3 nucleotides are TGTGCCAGCAGCTTTTCACTAGCGGGAGAGACCCAGTACTTC. Protein sequence: CASSFSLAGETQYF. V and J are TRBV7-9 and TRBJ2-5; 9 bases map to TRBD2. This CDR3 is 14 amino acids long. The germline V gene has CDR1 SEHNR and CDR2 FQNEAQ (reference sequence). Trimming removed 3 bases from V and 4 bases from J; junction bases left unmatched: 3.

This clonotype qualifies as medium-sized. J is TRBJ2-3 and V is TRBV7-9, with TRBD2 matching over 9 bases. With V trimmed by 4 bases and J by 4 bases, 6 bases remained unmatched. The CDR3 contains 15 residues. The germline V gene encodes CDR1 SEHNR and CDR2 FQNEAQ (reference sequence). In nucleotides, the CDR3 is TGTGCCAGCAGCTATGCAGCGGGGGGCCCAGATACGCAGTATTTT. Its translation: CASSYAAGGPDTQYF.

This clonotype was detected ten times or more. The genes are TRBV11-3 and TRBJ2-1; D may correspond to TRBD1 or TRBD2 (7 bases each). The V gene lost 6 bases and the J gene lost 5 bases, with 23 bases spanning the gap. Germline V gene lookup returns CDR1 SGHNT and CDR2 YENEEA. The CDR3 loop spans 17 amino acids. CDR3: CASSKGHGRGQNNEQFF. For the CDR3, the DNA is TGTGCCAGCAGTAAAGGTCATGGGAGGGGGCAAAACAATGAGCAGTTCTTC. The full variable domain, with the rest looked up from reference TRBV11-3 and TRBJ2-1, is EAGVVQSPRYKIIEKKQPVAFWCNPISGHNTLYWYLQNLGQGPELLIRYENEEAVDDSQLPKDRFSAERLKGVDSTLKIQPAELGDSAVYLCASSKGHGRGQNNEQFFGPGTRLTVL.

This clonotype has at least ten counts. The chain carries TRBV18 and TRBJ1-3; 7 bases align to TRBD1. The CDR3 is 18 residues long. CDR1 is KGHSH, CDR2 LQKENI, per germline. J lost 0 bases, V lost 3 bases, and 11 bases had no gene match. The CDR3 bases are TGTGCCAGCTCACCTCTGACGCCCGGGACAGTCTCTGGAAACACCATATATTTT. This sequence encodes CASSPLTPGTVSGNTIYF.